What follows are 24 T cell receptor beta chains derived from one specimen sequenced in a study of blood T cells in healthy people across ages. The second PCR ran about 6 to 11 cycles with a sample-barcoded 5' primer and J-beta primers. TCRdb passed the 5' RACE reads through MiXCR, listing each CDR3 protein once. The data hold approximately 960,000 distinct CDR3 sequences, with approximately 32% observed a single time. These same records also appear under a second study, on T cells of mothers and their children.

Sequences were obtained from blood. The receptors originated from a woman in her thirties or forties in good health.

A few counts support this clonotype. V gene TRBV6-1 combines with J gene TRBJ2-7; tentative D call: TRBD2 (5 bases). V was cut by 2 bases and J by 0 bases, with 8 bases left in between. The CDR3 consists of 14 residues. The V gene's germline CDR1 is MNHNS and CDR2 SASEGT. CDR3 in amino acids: CASSEMGSSYEQYF. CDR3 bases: TGTGCCAGCAGTGAAATGGGGAGCTCCTACGAGCAGTACTTC.

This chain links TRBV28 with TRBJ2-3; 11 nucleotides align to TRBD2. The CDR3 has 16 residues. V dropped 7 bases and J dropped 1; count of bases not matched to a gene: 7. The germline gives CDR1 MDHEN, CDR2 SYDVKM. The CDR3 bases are TGTGCCAGCAACGGTAGCGGGGGGGGACGCACAGATACGCAGTATTTT. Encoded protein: CASNGSGGGRTDTQYF. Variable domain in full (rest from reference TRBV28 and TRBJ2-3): DVKVTQSSRYLVKRTGEKVFLECVQDMDHENMFWYRQDPGLGLRLIYFSYDVKMKEKGDIPEGYSVSREKKERFSLILESASTNQTSMYLCASNGSGGGRTDTQYFGPGTRLTVL.

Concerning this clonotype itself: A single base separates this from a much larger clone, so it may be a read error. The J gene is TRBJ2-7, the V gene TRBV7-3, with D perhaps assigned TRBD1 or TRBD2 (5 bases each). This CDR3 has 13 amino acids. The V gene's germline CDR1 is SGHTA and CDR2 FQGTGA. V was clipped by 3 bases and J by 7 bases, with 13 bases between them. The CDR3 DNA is TGTGCCAGCAGCTTTTCCAGGGACGATGAGCAGTACTTC. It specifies CASSFSRDDEQYF. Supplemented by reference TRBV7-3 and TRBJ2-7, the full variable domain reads GAGVSQTPSNKVTEKGKYVELRCDPISGHTALYWYRQSLGQGPEFLIYFQGTGAADDSGLPNDRFFAVRPEGSVSTLKIQRTERGDSAVYLCASSFSRDDEQYFGPGTRLTVT.

CDR3 sequence reads: CASSVGTEEKLFF. The CDR3 bases are TGTGCCAGCAGCGTTGGTACGGAAGAAAAACTGTTTTTT. V gene TRBV9 combines with J gene TRBJ1-4; D ambiguous. This CDR3 spans 13 amino acids. Germline V gene data show CDR1 as SGDLS and CDR2 as YYNGEE. V was trimmed by 2 bases and J by 8 bases, leaving 10 bases between them.

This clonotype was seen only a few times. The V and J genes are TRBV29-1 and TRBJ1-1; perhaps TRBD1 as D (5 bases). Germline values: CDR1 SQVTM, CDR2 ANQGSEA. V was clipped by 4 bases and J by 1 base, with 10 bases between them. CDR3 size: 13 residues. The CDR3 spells CSVGPGQNTEAFF. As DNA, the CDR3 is TGCAGCGTTGGTCCAGGGCAGAACACTGAAGCTTTCTTT. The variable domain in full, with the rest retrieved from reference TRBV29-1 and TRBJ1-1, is SAVISQKPSRDICQRGTSLTIQCQVDSQVTMMFWYRQQPGQSLTLIATANQGSEATYESGFVIDKFPISRPNLTFSTLTVSNMSPEDSSIYLCSVGPGQNTEAFFGQGTRLTVV.

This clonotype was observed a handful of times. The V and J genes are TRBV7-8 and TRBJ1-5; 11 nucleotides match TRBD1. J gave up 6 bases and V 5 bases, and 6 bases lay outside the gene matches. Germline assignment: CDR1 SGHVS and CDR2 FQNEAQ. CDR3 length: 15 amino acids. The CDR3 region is CASSPDRGLGQPQHF. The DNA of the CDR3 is TGTGCCAGCAGCCCGGACAGGGGGCTCGGTCAGCCCCAGCATTTT.

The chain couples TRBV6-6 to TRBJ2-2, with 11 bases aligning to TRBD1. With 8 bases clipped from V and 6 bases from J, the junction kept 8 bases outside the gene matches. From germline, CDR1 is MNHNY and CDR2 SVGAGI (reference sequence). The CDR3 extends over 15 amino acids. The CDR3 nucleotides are TGTGCCAGCGCCTTCACGGGACAGGGGGCCGGGGAGCTGTTTTTT. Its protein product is CASAFTGQGAGELFF.

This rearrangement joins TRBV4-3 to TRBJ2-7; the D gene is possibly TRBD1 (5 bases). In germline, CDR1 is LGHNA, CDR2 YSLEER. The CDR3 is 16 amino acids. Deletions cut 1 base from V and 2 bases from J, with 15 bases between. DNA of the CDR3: TGCGCCAGCAGCCAAGGCCGCGACAGCACGACCTACGAGCAGTACTTC. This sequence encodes CASSQGRDSTTYEQYF.

This CDR3 is CSVEAYRVGVRNYGYTF. The CDR3 bases are TGCAGCGTTGAAGCTTACAGGGTTGGTGTGAGAAACTATGGCTACACCTTC. V usage is TRBV29-1 and J usage is TRBJ1-2; a possible D gene is TRBD1 (6 bases). The CDR3 is made up of 17 amino acids. V lost 1 base and J 2 bases, leaving 20 bases between the germline ends. Per the germline V gene, CDR1 is SQVTM and CDR2 is ANQGSEA.

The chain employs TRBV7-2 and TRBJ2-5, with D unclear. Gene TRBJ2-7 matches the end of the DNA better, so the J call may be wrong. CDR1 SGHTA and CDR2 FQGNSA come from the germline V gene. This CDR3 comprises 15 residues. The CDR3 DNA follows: TGTGCCAGCAGCTATCCGGACCGGCAAACCTACGAGCAGTACTTC. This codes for CASSYPDRQTYEQYF.

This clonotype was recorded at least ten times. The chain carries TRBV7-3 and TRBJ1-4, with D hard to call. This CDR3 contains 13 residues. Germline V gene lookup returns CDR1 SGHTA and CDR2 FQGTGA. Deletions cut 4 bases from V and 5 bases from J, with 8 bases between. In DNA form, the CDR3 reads TGTGCCAGCAGCTCAGGACCCAATGAAAAACTGTTTTTT. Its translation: CASSSGPNEKLFF.

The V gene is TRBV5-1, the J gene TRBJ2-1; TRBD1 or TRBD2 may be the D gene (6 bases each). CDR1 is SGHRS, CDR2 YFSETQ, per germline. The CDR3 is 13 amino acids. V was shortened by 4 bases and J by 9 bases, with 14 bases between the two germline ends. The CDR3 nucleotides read TGCGCCAGCAGCGACAGGCGGGAAACTGAGCAGTTCTTC. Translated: CASSDRRETEQFF.

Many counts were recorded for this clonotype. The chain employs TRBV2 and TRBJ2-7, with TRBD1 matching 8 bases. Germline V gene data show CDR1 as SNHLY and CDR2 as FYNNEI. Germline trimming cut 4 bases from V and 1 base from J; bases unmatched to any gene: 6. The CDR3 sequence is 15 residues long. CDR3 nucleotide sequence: TGTGCCAGCAGTGGAACGGGACAGGAGTCCTACGAGCAGTACTTC. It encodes CASSGTGQESYEQYF. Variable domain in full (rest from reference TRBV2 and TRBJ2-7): EPEVTQTPSHQVTQMGQEVILRCVPISNHLYFYWYRQILGQKVEFLVSFYNNEISEKSEIFDDQFSVERPDGSNFTLKIRSTKLEDSAMYFCASSGTGQESYEQYFGPGTRLTVT.

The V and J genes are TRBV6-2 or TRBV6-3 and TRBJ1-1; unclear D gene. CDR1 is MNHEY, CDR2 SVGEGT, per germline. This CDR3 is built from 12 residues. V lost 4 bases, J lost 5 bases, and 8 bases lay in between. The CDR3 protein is CASSSPRTEAFF. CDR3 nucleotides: TGTGCCAGCAGTTCCCCCAGGACTGAAGCTTTCTTT.

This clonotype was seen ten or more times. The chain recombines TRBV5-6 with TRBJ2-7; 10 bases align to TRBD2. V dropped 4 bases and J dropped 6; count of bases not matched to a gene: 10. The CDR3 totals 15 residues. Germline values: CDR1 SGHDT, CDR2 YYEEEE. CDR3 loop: CASSQVASGGLEQYF. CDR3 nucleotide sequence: TGTGCCAGCAGCCAGGTGGCTAGCGGGGGTCTCGAGCAGTACTTC.

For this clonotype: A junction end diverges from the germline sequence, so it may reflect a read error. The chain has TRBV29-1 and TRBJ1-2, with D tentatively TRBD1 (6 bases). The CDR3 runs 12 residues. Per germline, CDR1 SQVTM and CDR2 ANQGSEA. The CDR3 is CGVDEGDYGYTF. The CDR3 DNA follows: TGCGGCGTTGATGAGGGGGACTATGGCTACACCTTC. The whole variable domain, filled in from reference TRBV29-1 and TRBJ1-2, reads SAVISQKPSRDICQRGTSLTIQCQVDSQVTMMFWYRQQPGQSLTLIATANQGSEATYESGFVIDKFPISRPNLTFSTLTVSNMSPEDSSIYLCGVDEGDYGYTFGSGTRLTVV.

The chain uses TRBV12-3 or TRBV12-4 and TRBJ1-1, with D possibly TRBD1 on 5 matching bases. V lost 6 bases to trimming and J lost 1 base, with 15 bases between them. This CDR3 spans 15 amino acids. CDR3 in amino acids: CASSHLRAGNTEAFF. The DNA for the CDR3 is TGTGCCAGCAGCCACCTCAGGGCCGGGAACACTGAAGCTTTCTTT.

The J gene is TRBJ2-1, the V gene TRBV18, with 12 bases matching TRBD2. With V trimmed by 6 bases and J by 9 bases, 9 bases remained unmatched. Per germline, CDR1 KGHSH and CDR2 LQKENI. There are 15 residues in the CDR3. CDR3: CASSQGLAGLGEQFF. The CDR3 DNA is TGTGCCAGCTCTCAAGGACTAGCGGGGTTGGGTGAGCAGTTCTTC.

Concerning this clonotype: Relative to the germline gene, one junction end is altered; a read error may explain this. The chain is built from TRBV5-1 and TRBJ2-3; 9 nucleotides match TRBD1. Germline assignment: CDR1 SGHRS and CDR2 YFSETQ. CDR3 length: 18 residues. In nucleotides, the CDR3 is TGCGTCAGCAGCCGATTACCGGGACAGGGCGGCAGCACAGGTACGCAGTATTTT. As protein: CVSSRLPGQGGSTGTQYF.

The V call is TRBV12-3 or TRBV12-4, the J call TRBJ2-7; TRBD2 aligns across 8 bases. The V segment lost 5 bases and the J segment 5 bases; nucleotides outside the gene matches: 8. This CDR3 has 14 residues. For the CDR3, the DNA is TGTGCCAGCAGTACGAGCGGGGGAGCAGACGAGCAGTACTTC. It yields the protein CASSTSGGADEQYF.

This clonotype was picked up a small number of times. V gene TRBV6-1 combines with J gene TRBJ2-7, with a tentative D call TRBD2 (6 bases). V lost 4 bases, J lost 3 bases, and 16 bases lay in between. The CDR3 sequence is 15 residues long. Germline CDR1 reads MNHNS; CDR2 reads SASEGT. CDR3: CASSAAGNGFYEQYF. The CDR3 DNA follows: TGTGCCAGCAGTGCCGCGGGGAACGGTTTCTACGAGCAGTACTTC.

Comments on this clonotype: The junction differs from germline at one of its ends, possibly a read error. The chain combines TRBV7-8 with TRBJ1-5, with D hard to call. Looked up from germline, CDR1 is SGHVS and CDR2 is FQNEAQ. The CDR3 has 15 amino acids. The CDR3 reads CASCLELVRNQPQHF. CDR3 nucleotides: TGTGCCAGCTGCTTAGAATTGGTGCGCAATCAGCCCCAGCATTTT.

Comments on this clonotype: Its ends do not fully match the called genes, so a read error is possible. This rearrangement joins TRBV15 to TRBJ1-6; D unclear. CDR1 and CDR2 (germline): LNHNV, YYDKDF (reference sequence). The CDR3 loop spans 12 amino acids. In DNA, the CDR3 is TGTGCCACCAGCGGAGAGCGGTCACCCCTCCACTTT. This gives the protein CATSGERSPLHF.

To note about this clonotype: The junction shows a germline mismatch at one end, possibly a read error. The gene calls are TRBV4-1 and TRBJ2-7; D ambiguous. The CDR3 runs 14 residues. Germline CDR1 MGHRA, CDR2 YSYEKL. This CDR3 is CAGSPSGSGYEQYF. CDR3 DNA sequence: TGCGCCGGCAGCCCCAGTGGCAGTGGCTACGAGCAGTACTTC.